This T cell receptor (beta chain) was identified in a study of blood T cell repertoires in COVID-19 (dated by TCRdb to 2020 to 2022). Background for the entire study: Collaborator samples came from the United States, Italy and Spain and covered acute and convalescent phases of COVID-19. The prospective study material was composed of cDNA or gDNA derived from T cells, B-cell-depleted T cells, or PBMCs. Deeply sampled blood TCRbeta repertoires from subjects exposed to, actively infected with, or recovered from COVID-19 were included in the dataset. The repertoires were released in a freely available public database intended as a resource for research on the immune response to SARS-CoV-2. The samples were drawn from the first 160 participants of the ongoing ImmuneRACE study and from 950 to 1,500 subjects provided by 6 global collaborators. Sample metadata almost always included a de-identified subject ID, COVID-19 status, age in years and sex. HLA class I and class II types, where available, came from metadata supplied by the sample provider rather than from assay-based typing. The paper as a whole reports these results and caveats: The amount of clinical and demographic metadata varied by source and participant and was provided uncurated.

With regard to this clone: What antigen it recognizes has not been identified. No per-base quality is available; no much larger clone lies one base away. Other DNA sequences of this sample code for an identical CDR3.

TCRbeta CDR3 regions were amplified from genomic DNA using the immunoSEQ Assay, a bias-controlled multiplex PCR. The published analysis was carried out like this. The number of nucleated cells in each sample was estimated by amplification of reference gene primers within the assay. Sequence reads were collapsed and filtered to measure the absolute abundance of every unique TCRbeta CDR3 rearrangement. Productive Simpson clonality was computed per sample as the square root of Simpson's diversity index over productive rearrangements. Drawn from immuneACCESS, this table holds only the in-frame rearrangements with V and J called that TCRdb kept. Clones are partly lost; checked studies trace under half to an unresolved V gene and leave the rest unexplained. V and J calls and clone size are copied from that table; D and trimming were computed from the DNA. Here the sample has hundreds of thousands of clones; around 84% occur a single time. Less than 20% of the sample is in the top ten clones.

In the prospective study, participants were about 18 to 89 years old, resided in 24 geographic areas of the United States, and were enrolled through a virtual design. In the prospective study, participants were assigned to cohorts based on the clinical history participants reported in a screening survey and a study questionnaire. ImmuneRACE Cohort 3 recovered participants were defined by two consecutive negative NP/OP PCR tests, healthcare professional clearance, or symptom resolution. Each participant in the prospective study had whole blood, serum and a nasopharyngeal or oropharyngeal swab collected by mobile phlebotomists. Prospective study participants could optionally give additional blood draws and questionnaires over a roughly two-month period. Prospective study blood samples were shipped either frozen or at room temperature before DNA extraction. The germline V gene (reference sequence) specifies SEHNR as CDR1 and FQNEAQ as CDR2. The CDR3 holds 13 amino acids from the cysteine to the phenylalanine. The entry retains the CDR3 DNA only, 39 bases that are in frame from base 1. V is cut by 3 bases and J by 4 bases, and the space between the germline ends is 9 bases.

The source of this sequence is a man between 18 and 35 years old who had recovered from COVID-19. The sequenced material came from PBMCs or T cells enriched from blood (not recorded which). The chain couples TRBV7-9 to TRBJ2-5, with TRBD2 perhaps the D gene, on 6 matching bases. The DNA sequence is as follows: TGTGCCAGCAGCTTGGGGGGACGAGAGACCCAGTACTTC. The encoded protein is CASSLGGRETQYF. When the CDR3 is completed using the reference TRBV7-9 and TRBJ2-5 genes on either side, the full variable domain is DTGVSQNPRHKITKRGQNVTFRCDPISEHNRLYWYRQTLGQGPEFLTYFQNEAQLEKSRLLSDRFSAERPKGSFSTLEIQRTEQGDSAMYLCASSLGGRETQYFGPGTRLLVL.